This is a list of T cell receptor beta chains from one sample in a study of blood T cell repertoires in COVID-19. TCRdb's table, derived via immunoSEQ multiplex PCR, lists solely in-frame clones and lacks some. The data show approximately 70,000 clones, with roughly 90% seen just once and approximately 2.5% held by the top ten. The specimen was peripheral blood. Receptor source: a human donor in a cohort sampled during active COVID-19. The CDR3 runs from the conserved cysteine through the conserved F or W. Fields, in order: V gene, D gene, J gene, clone size, CDR3 DNA, CDR3 protein. D genes are given only for firm matches. Not every row has a clone size; where given, it reads once, few, many or a size class.

v_gene: TRBV7-6; d_gene: TRBD1; j_gene: TRBJ2-1; abundance: few; CDR3nt: TGTGCCAGCAGCTCCGGGACAGTGGCAAATGAGCAGTTCTTC; CDR3aa: CASSSGTVANEQFF
v_gene: TRBV30; d_gene: TRBD1; j_gene: TRBJ2-7; abundance: many; CDR3nt: TGTGCCTGCAGGACAGGGGATCTCAACGAGCAGTACTTC; CDR3aa: CACRTGDLNEQYF
v_gene: TRBV5-1; d_gene: TRBD1; j_gene: TRBJ2-7; abundance: -; CDR3nt: TGCGCCAGCAACCCGGGACAGGGGGCCTACGAGCAGTACTTC; CDR3aa: CASNPGQGAYEQYF
v_gene: TRBV19; d_gene: -; j_gene: TRBJ2-1; abundance: -; CDR3nt: TGTGCCAGTAGTATAGATCCATATGAGCAGTTCTTC; CDR3aa: CASSIDPYEQFF
v_gene: TRBV14; d_gene: -; j_gene: TRBJ2-7; abundance: few; CDR3nt: TGTGCCAGCAGCCAAGATCCCCGGGTTTCCTACGAGCAGTACTTC; CDR3aa: CASSQDPRVSYEQYF
v_gene: TRBV10-3; d_gene: -; j_gene: TRBJ2-7; abundance: -; CDR3nt: TGTGCCATCAGTGGGGCGAGCAACGAGAACTACGAGCAGTACTTC; CDR3aa: CAISGASNENYEQYF
v_gene: TRBV7-2; d_gene: -; j_gene: TRBJ1-1; abundance: -; CDR3nt: TGTGCCAGCAGCGGCCAGACAGTGGTGAACACTGAAGCTTTCTTT; CDR3aa: CASSGQTVVNTEAFF
v_gene: TRBV30; d_gene: TRBD1; j_gene: TRBJ1-2; abundance: -; CDR3nt: TGTGCCGGGCCCGTCGGACAGGGAAACTATGGCTACACCTTC; CDR3aa: CAGPVGQGNYGYTF
v_gene: TRBV6-6; d_gene: -; j_gene: TRBJ1-4; abundance: -; CDR3nt: TGTGCCAGCAGTCCCTCAGGGGAAGTTAATGAAAAACTGTTTTTT; CDR3aa: CASSPSGEVNEKLFF
v_gene: TRBV4-3; d_gene: TRBD1; j_gene: TRBJ1-4; abundance: once; CDR3nt: TGCGCCAGCAGCCTTACCCGGACAGGCCCGCCTAGTATTGGATGTTGTGAAAAACTGTTTTTT; CDR3aa: CASSLTRTGPPSIGCCEKLFF
v_gene: TRBV18; d_gene: -; j_gene: TRBJ2-3; abundance: -; CDR3nt: TGTGCCAGCTCACCTGGACTATTCCGCCAAGCCACAGATACGCAGTATTTT; CDR3aa: CASSPGLFRQATDTQYF
v_gene: TRBV7-2; d_gene: -; j_gene: TRBJ2-7; abundance: -; CDR3nt: TGTGCCAGCAGCTTCACGCGCCCTGGTTCAGGGGACTACGAGCAGTACTTC; CDR3aa: CASSFTRPGSGDYEQYF
v_gene: TRBV9; d_gene: TRBD2; j_gene: TRBJ2-7; abundance: -; CDR3nt: TGTGCCAGCAGCGCTACTAGCGCCCCTTGGGACGAGCAGTACTTC; CDR3aa: CASSATSAPWDEQYF
v_gene: TRBV19; d_gene: -; j_gene: TRBJ1-4; abundance: -; CDR3nt: TGTGCCAGTAGAAGTAGACAGGCAGAAGGAGAAAAACTGTTTTTT; CDR3aa: CASRSRQAEGEKLFF
v_gene: TRBV7-2; d_gene: TRBD1; j_gene: TRBJ2-7; abundance: -; CDR3nt: TGTGCCAGCAGCTACCAGACAGGGAGCTCCTACGAGCAGTACTTC; CDR3aa: CASSYQTGSSYEQYF
v_gene: TRBV14; d_gene: TRBD1; j_gene: TRBJ1-2; abundance: -; CDR3nt: TGTGCCAGCAGCCAAGTCCCGGGACAGTTCTATGGCTACACCTTC; CDR3aa: CASSQVPGQFYGYTF
v_gene: TRBV27; d_gene: TRBD1; j_gene: TRBJ1-4; abundance: -; CDR3nt: TGTGCCAGCAGTTGGTCCAGGGGGCACACTAATGAAAAACTGTTTTTT; CDR3aa: CASSWSRGHTNEKLFF
v_gene: TRBV7-9; d_gene: -; j_gene: TRBJ1-3; abundance: once; CDR3nt: TGTGCCAGCAGCTTAGTACAGGTCCGCTCTGGAAACACCATATATTTT; CDR3aa: CASSLVQVRSGNTIYF
v_gene: TRBV6-2/TRBV6-3; d_gene: -; j_gene: TRBJ2-2; abundance: -; CDR3nt: TGTGCCAGCAGTTCTACAGGGCGTGCCGGGGAGCTGTTTTTT; CDR3aa: CASSSTGRAGELFF
v_gene: TRBV19; d_gene: TRBD2; j_gene: TRBJ2-5; abundance: -; CDR3nt: TGTGCCAGTAGTATAGCGGCTAGCGGGGGGTACCGAGAGACCCAGTACTTC; CDR3aa: CASSIAASGGYRETQYF
v_gene: TRBV24-1; d_gene: -; j_gene: TRBJ2-5; abundance: -; CDR3nt: TGTGCCACCAGTGATTTAGGGGGGAGGGCCCCAGAGACCCAGTACTTC; CDR3aa: CATSDLGGRAPETQYF
v_gene: TRBV5-4; d_gene: TRBD2; j_gene: TRBJ2-1; abundance: -; CDR3nt: TGTGCCAGCAGCTTGGGGGGACTAGCGGGAGCTGATGAGCAGTTCTTC; CDR3aa: CASSLGGLAGADEQFF
v_gene: TRBV5-6; d_gene: -; j_gene: TRBJ1-5; abundance: -; CDR3nt: TGTGCCAGCAGCGCTCAGATAACCTCGAGCAATCAGCCCCAGCATTTT; CDR3aa: CASSAQITSSNQPQHF
v_gene: TRBV5-4; d_gene: -; j_gene: TRBJ2-2; abundance: -; CDR3nt: TGTGCCAGCAGCAAGGAACAAGGTCGGGGTACCGGGGAGCTGTTTTTT; CDR3aa: CASSKEQGRGTGELFF
v_gene: TRBV19; d_gene: -; j_gene: TRBJ1-4; abundance: -; CDR3nt: TGTGCCAGTAGTATATTCGGGACACTCAATAATGAAAAACTGTTTTTT; CDR3aa: CASSIFGTLNNEKLFF
v_gene: TRBV7-8; d_gene: TRBD2; j_gene: TRBJ2-7; abundance: -; CDR3nt: TGTGCCAGCAGAGCGGGGGGGATATACGAGCAGTACTTC; CDR3aa: CASRAGGIYEQYF
v_gene: TRBV7-8; d_gene: -; j_gene: TRBJ2-3; abundance: once; CDR3nt: TGTGCCAGCAGCCCCCGGCCAGGGCCCGATACGCAGTATTTT; CDR3aa: CASSPRPGPDTQYF
v_gene: TRBV6-5; d_gene: -; j_gene: TRBJ1-5; abundance: -; CDR3nt: TGTGCCAGCAGTTATAAGGGGGTGGGCCAGCCCCAGCATTTT; CDR3aa: CASSYKGVGQPQHF
v_gene: TRBV9; d_gene: TRBD1; j_gene: TRBJ2-7; abundance: -; CDR3nt: TGTGCCAGCAGCGTAGGTAGGACAGGGTTCTACGAGCAGTACTTC; CDR3aa: CASSVGRTGFYEQYF
v_gene: TRBV29-1; d_gene: TRBD1; j_gene: TRBJ2-3; abundance: -; CDR3nt: TGCAGCGTTTCCCGCGGGACAGGGGGCACAGATACGCAGTATTTT; CDR3aa: CSVSRGTGGTDTQYF
v_gene: TRBV4-3; d_gene: -; j_gene: TRBJ2-3; abundance: -; CDR3nt: TGCGCCAGCAGCCAAGGGCGTTTAAGGACCCGGGGAGATACGCAGTATTTT; CDR3aa: CASSQGRLRTRGDTQYF
v_gene: TRBV29-1; d_gene: TRBD2; j_gene: TRBJ2-1; abundance: once; CDR3nt: TGCAGCGTTATGACTAGCGGGGTCGCCTACAATGAGCAGTTCTTC; CDR3aa: CSVMTSGVAYNEQFF
v_gene: TRBV12-2; d_gene: -; j_gene: TRBJ2-7; abundance: -; CDR3nt: TGTGCAAGTCGCTCGTTAGGGGCCCACCCGGACGAGCAGTACTTC; CDR3aa: CASRSLGAHPDEQYF
v_gene: TRBV6-4; d_gene: TRBD2; j_gene: TRBJ2-3; abundance: -; CDR3nt: TGTGCCAGCAGCAGGACTAGCGTAGATACGCAGTATTTT; CDR3aa: CASSRTSVDTQYF
v_gene: TRBV6-5; d_gene: TRBD2; j_gene: TRBJ2-2; abundance: -; CDR3nt: TGTGCCAGCACCGAACTAGCGAACGGGGAGCTGTTTTTT; CDR3aa: CASTELANGELFF
v_gene: TRBV5-1; d_gene: TRBD2; j_gene: TRBJ2-1; abundance: -; CDR3nt: TGCGCCAGCAAGGGGACTAGCGGGATTGAGCAGTTCTTC; CDR3aa: CASKGTSGIEQFF
v_gene: TRBV7-9; d_gene: TRBD1; j_gene: TRBJ1-5; abundance: -; CDR3nt: TGTGCCAGCAGCCTGACAGGGGCGGTAGGTCAGCCCCAGCATTTT; CDR3aa: CASSLTGAVGQPQHF
v_gene: TRBV10-2; d_gene: -; j_gene: TRBJ2-2; abundance: -; CDR3nt: TGCGCCAGCAGTCGCCGGGACACCGGGGAGCTGTTTTTT; CDR3aa: CASSRRDTGELFF
v_gene: TRBV7-2; d_gene: TRBD1; j_gene: TRBJ2-7; abundance: -; CDR3nt: TGTGCCAGCAGCCGGGACAGTGCCTACGAGCAGTACTTC; CDR3aa: CASSRDSAYEQYF
v_gene: TRBV7-9; d_gene: -; j_gene: TRBJ2-3; abundance: -; CDR3nt: TGTGCCAGCCAGGGGCAGTATTTT; CDR3aa: CASQGQYF
v_gene: TRBV6-5; d_gene: TRBD1; j_gene: TRBJ1-6; abundance: -; CDR3nt: TGTGCCAGCAGTTACCGACATCACAGGGGTGATTCACCCCTCCACTTT; CDR3aa: CASSYRHHRGDSPLHF